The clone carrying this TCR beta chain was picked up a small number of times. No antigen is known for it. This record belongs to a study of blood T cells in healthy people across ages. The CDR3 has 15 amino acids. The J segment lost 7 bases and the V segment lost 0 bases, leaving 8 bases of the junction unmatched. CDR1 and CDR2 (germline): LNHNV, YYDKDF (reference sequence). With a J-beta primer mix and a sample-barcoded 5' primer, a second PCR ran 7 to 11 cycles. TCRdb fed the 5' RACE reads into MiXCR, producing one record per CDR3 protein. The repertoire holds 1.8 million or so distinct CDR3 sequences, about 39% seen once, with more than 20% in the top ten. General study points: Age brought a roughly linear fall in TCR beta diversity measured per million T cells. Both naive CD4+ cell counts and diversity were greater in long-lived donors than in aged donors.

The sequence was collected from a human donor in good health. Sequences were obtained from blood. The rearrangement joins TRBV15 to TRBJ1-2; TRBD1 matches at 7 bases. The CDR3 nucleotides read TGTGCCACCAGCAGAGACCCGGGACAGTTAGGTGGCTACACCTTC. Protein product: CATSRDPGQLGGYTF.